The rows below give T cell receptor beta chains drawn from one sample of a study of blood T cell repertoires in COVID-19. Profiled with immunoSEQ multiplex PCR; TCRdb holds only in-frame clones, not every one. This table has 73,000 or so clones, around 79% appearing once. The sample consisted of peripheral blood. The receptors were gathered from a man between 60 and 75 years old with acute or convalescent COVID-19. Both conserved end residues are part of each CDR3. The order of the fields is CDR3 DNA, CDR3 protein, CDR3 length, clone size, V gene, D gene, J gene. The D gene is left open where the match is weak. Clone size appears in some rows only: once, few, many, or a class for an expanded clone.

cdr3_nt: TGTGCCAACAGGAGACGGGGAGGATCATACGAGCAGTACTTC
cdr3_aa: CANRRRGGSYEQYF
cdr3_length: 14
clone_size: -
v_call: TRBV21-1
d_call: -
j_call: TRBJ2-7

cdr3_nt: TGTGCCAGCAGCTATAGCGGGGGGGAAGAGACCCAGTACTTC
cdr3_aa: CASSYSGGEETQYF
cdr3_length: 14
clone_size: -
v_call: TRBV9
d_call: TRBD2
j_call: TRBJ2-5

cdr3_nt: TGTGCCAGCAGCCACAGAGAGATCACCGCGGGGGAGCTGTTTTTT
cdr3_aa: CASSHREITAGELFF
cdr3_length: 15
clone_size: few
v_call: TRBV6-2/TRBV6-3
d_call: -
j_call: TRBJ2-2

cdr3_nt: TGTGCCAGCAGCCCCAAGGACTGGCTCCAAGAGACCCAGTACTTC
cdr3_aa: CASSPKDWLQETQYF
cdr3_length: 15
clone_size: -
v_call: TRBV3-1/TRBV3-2
d_call: -
j_call: TRBJ2-5

cdr3_nt: TGTGCCAGCAGCCAAGATCGCCGCGGGAGCTCCTACGAGCAGTACTTC
cdr3_aa: CASSQDRRGSSYEQYF
cdr3_length: 16
clone_size: -
v_call: TRBV3-1/TRBV3-2
d_call: TRBD2
j_call: TRBJ2-7

cdr3_nt: TGTGCCAGCTCACCACGTCCAGTTAGCAATCAGCCCCAGCATTTT
cdr3_aa: CASSPRPVSNQPQHF
cdr3_length: 15
clone_size: -
v_call: TRBV18
d_call: -
j_call: TRBJ1-5

cdr3_nt: TGTGCCAGCAGTTTACAGGTTGCAACTAATGAAAAACTGTTTTTT
cdr3_aa: CASSLQVATNEKLFF
cdr3_length: 15
clone_size: once
v_call: TRBV6-5
d_call: -
j_call: TRBJ1-4

cdr3_nt: TGTGCCAGCAGTGAGACTAGCGGGGGGGCAGATACGCAGTATTTT
cdr3_aa: CASSETSGGADTQYF
cdr3_length: 15
clone_size: -
v_call: TRBV6-1
d_call: TRBD2
j_call: TRBJ2-3

cdr3_nt: TGTGCCAGCAGTAAACAGGGGGAGCATGGCTACACCTTC
cdr3_aa: CASSKQGEHGYTF
cdr3_length: 13
clone_size: -
v_call: TRBV6-5
d_call: TRBD1
j_call: TRBJ1-2

cdr3_nt: TGTGCCAGCAGCTCGCTTTCTTCAGGTCTTGGGTCACCCCTCCACTTT
cdr3_aa: CASSSLSSGLGSPLHF
cdr3_length: 16
clone_size: once
v_call: TRBV7-8
d_call: -
j_call: TRBJ1-6